This TCR beta chain was sequenced for a study of cytomegalovirus exposure and HLA in healthy donors. General study points: CMV serostatus was the sole immune exposure information available. Among donors in an Asian-associated ancestry cluster, a later analysis reportedly found fewer N-insertions than the roughly 680-donor mean.

Both 60 Vbeta primers and 13 Jbeta primers went into the PCR. Clones were sequenced by immunoSEQ multiplex PCR, and TCRdb holds only the in-frame ones, with some missing. The sample includes about 190,000 clones, 75% to 90% of them seen just once. Germline-derived CDR1 and CDR2 are SGHDT and YYEEEE. Between the trimmed V and J ends, which lost 8 bases and 7 bases, there was a span of 18 bases. The CDR3 length is 14 residues. Donors sampled were nominally healthy, though unrecorded immune exposures were likely. This clone was recorded at least ten times. What it recognizes is unknown. This chain links TRBV5-6 with TRBJ1-4; D may be TRBD1 (6 bases). The sequenced sample was PBMCs. This sequence was found in a man aged 50 to 59 in good health and CMV-seronegative. The CDR3 region is CASSRQGLVEKLFF. The CDR3 region has the DNA TGTGCCAGTTCTAGGCAGGGGCTTGTTGAAAAACTGTTTTTT.